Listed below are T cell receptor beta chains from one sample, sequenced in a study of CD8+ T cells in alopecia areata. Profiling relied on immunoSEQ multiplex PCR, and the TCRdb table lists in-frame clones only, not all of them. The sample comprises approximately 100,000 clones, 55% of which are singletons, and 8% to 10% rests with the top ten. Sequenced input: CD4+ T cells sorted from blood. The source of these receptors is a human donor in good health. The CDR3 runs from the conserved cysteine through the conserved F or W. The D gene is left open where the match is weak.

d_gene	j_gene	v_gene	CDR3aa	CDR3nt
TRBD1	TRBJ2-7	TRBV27	CASSLDRGPYEQYF	TGTGCCAGCAGCTTGGACAGGGGGCCCTACGAGCAGTACTTC
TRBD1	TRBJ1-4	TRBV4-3	CASSQKQGNNEKLFF	TGCGCCAGCAGCCAAAAACAGGGGAATAATGAAAAACTGTTTTTT
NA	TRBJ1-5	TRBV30	CAWSVHGDNQPQHF	TGTGCCTGGAGTGTACACGGGGACAATCAGCCCCAGCATTTT
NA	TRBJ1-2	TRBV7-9	CASSQQGYYGYTF	TGTGCCAGCAGCCAACAGGGTTACTATGGCTACACCTTC
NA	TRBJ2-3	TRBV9	CASSARWDTQYF	TGTGCCAGCAGCGCCCGTTGGGATACGCAGTATTTT
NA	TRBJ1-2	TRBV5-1	CASSFGGVWGNGYTF	TGCGCCAGCAGCTTCGGGGGAGTTTGGGGTAATGGCTACACCTTC
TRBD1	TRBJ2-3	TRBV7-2	CASSLAAQGITDTQYF	TGTGCCAGCAGCTTAGCGGCACAGGGGATCACAGATACGCAGTATTTT
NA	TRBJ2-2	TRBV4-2	CASSQDWMNTGELFF	TGTGCCAGCAGCCAAGATTGGATGAACACCGGGGAGCTGTTTTTT
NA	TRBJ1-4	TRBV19	CASSILKGKQGTNEKLFF	TGTGCCAGTAGTATCTTAAAAGGGAAGCAGGGAACGAATGAAAAACTGTTTTTT
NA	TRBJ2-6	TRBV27	CASRGPSRGANVLTF	TGTGCCAGCAGAGGGCCTTCTCGTGGGGCCAACGTCCTGACTTTC